This T cell receptor (beta chain) was recovered during a study of cytomegalovirus exposure and HLA in healthy donors. In its sample, this clone was seen once. V shed 4 bases and J shed 4 bases, with 17 bases lying between them. The CDR3 is 16 amino acids. CDR1 is MDHEN and CDR2 is SYDVKM in the germline V gene. TCRdb's copy holds only in-frame clones and misses some; the assay was immunoSEQ multiplex PCR. The repertoire includes 150,000 or so clones, around 89% of them detected once, and 5.5% to 7% sits in the top ten. Sequencing used PBMCs. The clonotype was recovered from a young woman in good health and CMV-seropositive. The rearrangement uses TRBV28 and TRBJ1-5; tentative D call: TRBD1 (5 bases). The CDR3 sequence is CASSYRGILGNQPQHF. CDR3 bases: TGTGCCAGCAGTTATCGGGGGATATTAGGTAATCAGCCCCAGCATTTT.